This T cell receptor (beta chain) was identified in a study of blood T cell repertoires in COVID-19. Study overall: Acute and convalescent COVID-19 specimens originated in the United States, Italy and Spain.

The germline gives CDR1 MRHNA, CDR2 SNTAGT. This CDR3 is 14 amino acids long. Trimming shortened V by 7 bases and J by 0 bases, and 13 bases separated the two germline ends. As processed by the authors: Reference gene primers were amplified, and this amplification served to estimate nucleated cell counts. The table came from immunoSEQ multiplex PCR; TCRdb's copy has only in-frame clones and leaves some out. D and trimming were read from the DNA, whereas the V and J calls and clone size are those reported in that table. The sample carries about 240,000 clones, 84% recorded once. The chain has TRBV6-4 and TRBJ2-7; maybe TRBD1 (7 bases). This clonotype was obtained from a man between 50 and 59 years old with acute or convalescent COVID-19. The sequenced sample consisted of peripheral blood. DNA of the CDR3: TGTGCCAGCACCGCGGGACAGAACTCCTACGAGCAGTACTTC. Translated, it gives CASTAGQNSYEQYF.